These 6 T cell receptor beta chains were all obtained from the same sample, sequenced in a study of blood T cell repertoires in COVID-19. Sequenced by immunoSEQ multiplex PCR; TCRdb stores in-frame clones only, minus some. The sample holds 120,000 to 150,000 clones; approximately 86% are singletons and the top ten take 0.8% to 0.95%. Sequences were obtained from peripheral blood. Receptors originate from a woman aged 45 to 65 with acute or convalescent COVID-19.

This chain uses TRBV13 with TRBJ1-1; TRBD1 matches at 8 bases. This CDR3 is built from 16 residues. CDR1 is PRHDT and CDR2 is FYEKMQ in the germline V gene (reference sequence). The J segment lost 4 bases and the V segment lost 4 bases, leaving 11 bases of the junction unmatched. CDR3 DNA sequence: TGTGCCAGCAGCTCTCGACAGGGGAGGGGAAGCACTGAAGCTTTCTTT. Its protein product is CASSSRQGRGSTEAFF.

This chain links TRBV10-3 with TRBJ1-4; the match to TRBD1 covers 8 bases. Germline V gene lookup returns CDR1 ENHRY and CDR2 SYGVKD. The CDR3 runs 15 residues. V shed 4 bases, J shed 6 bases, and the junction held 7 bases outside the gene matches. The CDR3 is CAISVTGGRDEKLFF. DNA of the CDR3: TGTGCCATCAGTGTTACAGGGGGGAGAGATGAAAAACTGTTTTTT.

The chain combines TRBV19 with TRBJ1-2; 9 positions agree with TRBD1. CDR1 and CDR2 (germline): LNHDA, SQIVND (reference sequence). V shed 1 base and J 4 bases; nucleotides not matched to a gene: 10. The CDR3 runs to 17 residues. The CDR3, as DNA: TGTGCCAGTAGTATAGGCACTTGGGACAGGGATTCCTATGGCTACACCTTC. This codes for CASSIGTWDRDSYGYTF. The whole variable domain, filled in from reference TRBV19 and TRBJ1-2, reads DGGITQSPKYLFRKEGQNVTLSCEQNLNHDAMYWYRQDPGQGLRLIYYSQIVNDFQKGDIAEGYSVSREKKESFPLTVTSAQKNPTAFYLCASSIGTWDRDSYGYTFGSGTRLTVV.

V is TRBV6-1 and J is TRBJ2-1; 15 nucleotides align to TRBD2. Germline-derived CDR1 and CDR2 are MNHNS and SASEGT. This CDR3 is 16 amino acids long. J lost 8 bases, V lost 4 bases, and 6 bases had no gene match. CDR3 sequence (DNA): TGTGCCAGCAGTGGCTGGACTAGCGGGAGGGAGGATGAGCAGTTCTTC. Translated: CASSGWTSGREDEQFF.

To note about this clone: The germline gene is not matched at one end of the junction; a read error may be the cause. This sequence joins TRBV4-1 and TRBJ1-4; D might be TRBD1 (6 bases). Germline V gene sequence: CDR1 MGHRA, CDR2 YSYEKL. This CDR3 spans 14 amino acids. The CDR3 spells CASSQEDWDTNCIF. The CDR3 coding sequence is TGCGCCAGCAGCCAAGAGGATTGGGACACGAATTGTATTTTT.

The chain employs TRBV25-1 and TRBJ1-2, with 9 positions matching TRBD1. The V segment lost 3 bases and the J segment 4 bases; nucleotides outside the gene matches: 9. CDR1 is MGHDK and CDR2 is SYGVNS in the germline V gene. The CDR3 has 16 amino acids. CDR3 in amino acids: CASSDYTGTGTYGYTF. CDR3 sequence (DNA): TGTGCCAGCAGTGACTATACTGGGACAGGGACCTATGGCTACACCTTC.